This T cell receptor (beta chain) originates from a study of blood T cells in healthy people across ages. Roughly 10 milliliters was the volume of peripheral blood drawn from each donor. Combining a sample-barcoded 5' primer with a J-beta primer mix, a second PCR ran for roughly 7 to 11 cycles. All cDNA molecules were each tagged by a template-switch adaptor with 12 random nucleotides. MiXCR, applied by TCRdb to the 5' RACE reads, yields one record per CDR3 protein. The data contain 1.8 million or so distinct CDR3 sequences, more than 35% of them seen just once; the ten biggest clones take up more than 20%. In this sample, this clonotype turned up a few times. The V gene's germline CDR1 is SQVTM and CDR2 ANQGSEA. The V end was cut by 4 bases, the J end by 6 bases, with 9 bases between. The CDR3 extends over 11 amino acids.

The sample was blood. The source of this sequence is a human donor in good health. The chain recombines TRBV29-1 with TRBJ1-1; D not resolved. CDR3 loop: CSVVPGSEAFF. In nucleotides, the CDR3 is TGCAGCGTTGTCCCGGGTTCTGAAGCTTTCTTT.